The 5 T cell receptor beta chains below all came from one sample that was sequenced in a study of T-cell reconstitution after alpha-beta-depleted transplantation in children. The TCRbeta library incorporated unique molecular identifiers. TCRdb reanalysed the PCR reads using MiXCR and keeps one entry per CDR3 protein. The table has about 500,000 distinct CDR3 sequences, about 30% seen once. Sequencing used PBMCs from the stem cell graft donor, obtained from the stem cell graft. All receptors derive from a human donor who donated a stem cell graft to a child with aplastic anemia.

This rearrangement joins TRBV29-1 to TRBJ2-1; 11 bases agree with TRBD2. V dropped 7 bases and J dropped 8; count of bases not matched to a gene: 13. There are 15 residues in the CDR3. The germline V gene encodes CDR1 SQVTM and CDR2 ANQGSEA. The CDR3 sequence is CSAPTFSGRADEQFF. CDR3 nucleotide sequence: TGCAGCGCTCCAACCTTTAGCGGGAGGGCCGATGAGCAGTTCTTC.

V is TRBV28 and J is TRBJ1-5; a possible D gene is TRBD1 (5 bases). V was pared by 6 bases and J by 11 bases, with 23 bases between. The germline gives CDR1 MDHEN, CDR2 SYDVKM. CDR3 length: 15 residues. This CDR3 is CASSPPQAPRGAQHF. The CDR3 DNA follows: TGTGCCAGCAGCCCACCCCAGGCACCACGGGGGGCCCAGCATTTT.

This clonotype has just a few counts. The rearrangement uses TRBV5-1 and TRBJ2-3, with 13 bases lining up with TRBD2. The CDR3 runs to 17 residues. CDR1 is SGHRS, CDR2 YFSETQ, per germline. V was clipped by 2 bases and J by 0 bases; unmatched bases: 3. The CDR3 sequence: CASSLGLAGASTDTQYF. DNA for the CDR3: TGCGCCAGCAGCTTAGGACTAGCGGGAGCGAGCACAGATACGCAGTATTTT.

This clonotype showed up just a few times. This chain connects TRBV29-1 to TRBJ2-3, with D perhaps matching TRBD2 (5 bases). This CDR3 is 19 amino acids long. Germline assignment: CDR1 SQVTM and CDR2 ANQGSEA. V gave up 7 bases and J gave up 2 bases, with 31 bases separating them. CDR3 coding DNA: TGCAGCGGCCGCGGAGGTCCGGCCTCGCCAACCCACTACACAGATACGCAGTATTTT. Amino acids: CSGRGGPASPTHYTDTQYF.

The rearrangement joins TRBV7-6 to TRBJ2-3; D remains ambiguous. Per the germline V gene, CDR1 is SGHVS and CDR2 is FNYEAQ. This CDR3 spans 14 amino acids. V dropped 4 bases and J dropped 0 bases, with 8 bases sitting between them. CDR3 sequence reads: CASSSRRSTDTQYF. In DNA form, the CDR3 reads TGTGCCAGCAGCTCCCGAAGGAGCACAGATACGCAGTATTTT.